Reported below is one TCR beta chain. The sample comes from a study of regulatory and conventional T cells in breast cancer. TCRdb redid the calling of the PCR reads with MiXCR, one entry per CDR3 protein. The repertoire holds fewer than 20,000 distinct CDR3 sequences, with 30% to 35% as singletons. Between the trimmed V and J ends, which lost 6 bases and 2 bases, there was a span of 11 bases. CDR1 DFQATT and CDR2 SNEGSKA come from the germline V gene (reference sequence). The CDR3 spans 12 residues. The rearrangement uses TRBV20-1 and TRBJ2-7; D ambiguous. The sequencing input was conventional T cells from blood. This clonotype was obtained from a female donor in good health. This CDR3 reads CSALHRAYEQYF. The DNA for the CDR3 is TGCAGTGCGCTCCACCGCGCCTACGAGCAGTACTTC.